This TCR beta chain was retrieved from a study of T cell responses to AZD1222 COVID-19 vaccine. This CDR3 has 12 residues. Germline CDR1 reads GTSNPN; CDR2 reads SVGIG (reference sequence). The trim removed 0 bases at V and 7 bases at J, leaving 0 bases unmatched. This clone showed up just once. Generated by immunoSEQ multiplex PCR, the TCRdb table keeps only in-frame clones and is missing some. The data hold roughly 160,000 clones, with roughly 92% observed a single time. Source: peripheral blood, taken on day 0 of AZD1222 vaccination. This receptor was identified in an adult in good health. The V gene is TRBV30, the J gene TRBJ1-3; 7 bases are a match to TRBD1. CDR3 in amino acids: CAWSVQGNTIYF. The CDR3 coding sequence is TGTGCCTGGAGTGTACAGGGGAACACCATATATTTT. Full variable domain (rest looked up from reference TRBV30 and TRBJ1-3): SQTIHQWPATLVQPVGSPLSLECTVEGTSNPNLYWYRQAAGRGLQLLFYSVGIGQISSEVPQNLSASRPQDRQFILSSKKLLLSDSGFYLCAWSVQGNTIYFGEGSWLTVV.